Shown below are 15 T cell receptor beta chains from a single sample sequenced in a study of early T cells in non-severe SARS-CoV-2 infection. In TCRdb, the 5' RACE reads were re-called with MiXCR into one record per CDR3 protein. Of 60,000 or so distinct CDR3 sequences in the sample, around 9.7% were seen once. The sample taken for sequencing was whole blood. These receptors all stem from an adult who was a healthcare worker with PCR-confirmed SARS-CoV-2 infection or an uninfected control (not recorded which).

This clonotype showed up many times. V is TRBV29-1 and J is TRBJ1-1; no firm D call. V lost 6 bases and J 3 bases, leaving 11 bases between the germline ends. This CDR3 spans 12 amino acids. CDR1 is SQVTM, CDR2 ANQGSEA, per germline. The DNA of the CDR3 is TGCAGCGTCCAGCGGCAGTACACTGAAGCTTTCTTT. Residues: CSVQRQYTEAFF.

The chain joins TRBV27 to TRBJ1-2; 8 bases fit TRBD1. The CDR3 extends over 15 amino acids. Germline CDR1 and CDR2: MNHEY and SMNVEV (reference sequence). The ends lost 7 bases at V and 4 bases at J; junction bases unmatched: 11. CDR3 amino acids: CASKLGQGSFYGYTF. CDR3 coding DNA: TGTGCCAGCAAGTTAGGACAGGGAAGTTTCTATGGCTACACCTTC.

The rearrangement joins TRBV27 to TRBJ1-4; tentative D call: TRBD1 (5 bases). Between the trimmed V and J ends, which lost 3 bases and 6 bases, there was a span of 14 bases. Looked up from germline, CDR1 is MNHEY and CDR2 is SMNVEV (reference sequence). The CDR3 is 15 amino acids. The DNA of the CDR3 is TGTGCCAGCAGTTTCTTTGCAGGGAGCGATGAAAAACTGTTTTTT. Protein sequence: CASSFFAGSDEKLFF.

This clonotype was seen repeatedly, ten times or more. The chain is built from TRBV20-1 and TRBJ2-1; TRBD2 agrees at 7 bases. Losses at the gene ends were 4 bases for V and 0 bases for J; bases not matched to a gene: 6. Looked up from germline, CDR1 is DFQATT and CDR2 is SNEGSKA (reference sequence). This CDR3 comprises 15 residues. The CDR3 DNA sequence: TGCAGTGCTATTGAACCGGGGGGCTCCTACAATGAGCAGTTCTTC. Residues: CSAIEPGGSYNEQFF.

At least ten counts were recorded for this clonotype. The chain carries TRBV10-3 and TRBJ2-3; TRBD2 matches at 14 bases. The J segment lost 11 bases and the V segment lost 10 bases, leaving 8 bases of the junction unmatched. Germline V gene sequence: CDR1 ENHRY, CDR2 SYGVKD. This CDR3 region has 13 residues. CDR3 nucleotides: TGTGCCACCAGACTAGCGGGGGGGCCTGGGCAGTATTTT. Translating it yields CATRLAGGPGQYF.

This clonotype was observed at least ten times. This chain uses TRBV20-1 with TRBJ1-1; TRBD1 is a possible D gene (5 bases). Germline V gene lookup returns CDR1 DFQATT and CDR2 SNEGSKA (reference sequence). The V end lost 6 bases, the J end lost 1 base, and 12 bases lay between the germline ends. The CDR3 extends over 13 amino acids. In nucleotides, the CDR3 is TGCAGTGCCAGGCTCCAGGGGAACACTGAAGCTTTCTTT. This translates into CSARLQGNTEAFF.

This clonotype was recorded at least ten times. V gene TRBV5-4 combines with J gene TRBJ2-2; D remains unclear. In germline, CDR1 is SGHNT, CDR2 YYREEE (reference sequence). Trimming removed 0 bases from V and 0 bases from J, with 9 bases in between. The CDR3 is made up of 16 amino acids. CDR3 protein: CASSLGVTTNTGELFF. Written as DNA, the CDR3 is TGTGCCAGCAGCTTGGGTGTGACAACGAACACCGGGGAGCTGTTTTTT.

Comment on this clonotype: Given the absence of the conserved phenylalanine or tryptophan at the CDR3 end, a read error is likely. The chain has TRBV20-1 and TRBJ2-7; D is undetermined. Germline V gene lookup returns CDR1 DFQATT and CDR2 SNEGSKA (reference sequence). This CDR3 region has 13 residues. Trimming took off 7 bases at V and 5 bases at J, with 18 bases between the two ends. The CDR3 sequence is CSGRGSPEDEQYY. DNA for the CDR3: TGCAGTGGGAGAGGCTCCCCAGAGGACGAGCAGTACTAC.

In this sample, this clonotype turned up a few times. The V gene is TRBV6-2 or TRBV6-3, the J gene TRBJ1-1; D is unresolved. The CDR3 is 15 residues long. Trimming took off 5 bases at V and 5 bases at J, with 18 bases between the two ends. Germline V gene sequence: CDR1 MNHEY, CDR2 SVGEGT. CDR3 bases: TGTGCCAGCAGTCAGGTCCGAGGAGGTCGGACTGAAGCTTTCTTT. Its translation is CASSQVRGGRTEAFF.

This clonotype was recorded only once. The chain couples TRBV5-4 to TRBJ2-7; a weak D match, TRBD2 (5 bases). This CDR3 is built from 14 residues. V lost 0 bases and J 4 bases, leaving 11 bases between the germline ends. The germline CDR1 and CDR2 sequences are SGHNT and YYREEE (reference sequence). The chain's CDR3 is CASSLGSVGYEQYF. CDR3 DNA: TGTGCCAGCAGCTTGGGTAGCGTGGGTTACGAGCAGTACTTC.

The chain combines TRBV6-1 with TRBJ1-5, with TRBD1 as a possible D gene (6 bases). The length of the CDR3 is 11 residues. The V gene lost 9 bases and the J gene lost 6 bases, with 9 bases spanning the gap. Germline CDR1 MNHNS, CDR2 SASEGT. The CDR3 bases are TGTGCCAGGCAGGGGCCTCAGCCCCAGCATTTT. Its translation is CARQGPQPQHF.

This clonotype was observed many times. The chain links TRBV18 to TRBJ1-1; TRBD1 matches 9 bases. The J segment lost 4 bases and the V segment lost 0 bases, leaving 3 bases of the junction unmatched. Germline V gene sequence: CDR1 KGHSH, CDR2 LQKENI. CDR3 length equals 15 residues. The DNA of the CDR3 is TGTGCCAGCTCACCACCGTCGACAGGGGGCACTGAAGCTTTCTTT. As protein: CASSPPSTGGTEAFF. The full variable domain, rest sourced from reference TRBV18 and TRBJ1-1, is NAGVMQNPRHLVRRRGQEARLRCSPMKGHSHVYWYRQLPEEGLKFMVYLQKENIIDESGMPKERFSAEFPKEGPSILRIQQVVRGDSAAYFCASSPPSTGGTEAFFGQGTRLTVV.

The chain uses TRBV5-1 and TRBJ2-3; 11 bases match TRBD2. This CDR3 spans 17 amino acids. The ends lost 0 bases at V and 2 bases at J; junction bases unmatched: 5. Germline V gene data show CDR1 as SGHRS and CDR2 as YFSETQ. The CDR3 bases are TGCGCCAGCAGCTTGGGTCCGACTAGCGGGGTCACAGATACGCAGTATTTT. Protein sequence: CASSLGPTSGVTDTQYF.

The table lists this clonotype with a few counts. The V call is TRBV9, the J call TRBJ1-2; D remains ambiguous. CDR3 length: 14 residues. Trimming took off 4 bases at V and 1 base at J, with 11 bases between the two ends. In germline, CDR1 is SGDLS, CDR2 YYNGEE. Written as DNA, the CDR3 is TGTGCCAGCAGCACGTACAGCGGTAACTATGGCTACACCTTC. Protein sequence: CASSTYSGNYGYTF.

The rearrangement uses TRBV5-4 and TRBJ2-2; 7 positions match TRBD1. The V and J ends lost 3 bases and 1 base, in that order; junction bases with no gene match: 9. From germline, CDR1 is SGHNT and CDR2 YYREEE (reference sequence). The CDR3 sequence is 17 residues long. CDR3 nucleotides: TGTGCCAGCAGCTCGACACAGGGGTACCTGAACACCGGGGAGCTGTTTTTT. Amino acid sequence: CASSSTQGYLNTGELFF.